The present TCR beta chain was sequenced within a study of T cell responses to AZD1222 COVID-19 vaccine. The CDR3 sequence is 14 residues long. Trimming left V 6 bases short and J 6 bases short, with 18 bases between. Germline V gene lookup returns CDR1 SGHNT and CDR2 YYREEE (reference sequence). Repertoires were generated with immunoSEQ multiplex PCR, while TCRdb's copy carries only in-frame clones and drops some. The sample records approximately 100,000 clones, 90% being singletons. The chain combines TRBV5-4 with TRBJ1-1; D perhaps matches TRBD1 (5 bases). This TCR came from an adult in good health. The sequencing used peripheral blood, collected on day 0 of AZD1222 vaccination. The CDR3 loop is CASNDQGIMSEAFF. The CDR3 DNA sequence: TGTGCCAGCAACGACCAGGGTATAATGTCTGAAGCTTTCTTT.